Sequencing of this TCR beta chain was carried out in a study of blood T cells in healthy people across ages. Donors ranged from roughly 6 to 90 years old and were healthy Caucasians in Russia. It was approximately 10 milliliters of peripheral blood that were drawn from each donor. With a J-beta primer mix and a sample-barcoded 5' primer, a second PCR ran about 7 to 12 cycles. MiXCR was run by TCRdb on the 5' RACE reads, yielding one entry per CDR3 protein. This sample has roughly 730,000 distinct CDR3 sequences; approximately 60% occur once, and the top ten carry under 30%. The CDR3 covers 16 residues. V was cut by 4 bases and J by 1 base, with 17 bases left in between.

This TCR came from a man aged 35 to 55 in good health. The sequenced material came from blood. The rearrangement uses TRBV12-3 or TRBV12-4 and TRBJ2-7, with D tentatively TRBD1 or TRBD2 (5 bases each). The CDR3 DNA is TGTGCCAGCAGTTCGCATTCCGGGACGGGTTCCTACGAGCAGTACTTC. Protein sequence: CASSSHSGTGSYEQYF.